This TCR beta chain was sequenced during a study of cytomegalovirus exposure and HLA in healthy donors. Primers included in the PCR were 60 Vbeta and 13 Jbeta primers. The repertoire was sequenced with immunoSEQ multiplex PCR; TCRdb's copy has only in-frame clones and lacks some. The sample contains 300,000 or so clones, 70% to 90% of which appear only once. Source material: PBMCs. The clonotype was recovered from a woman in her forties in good health and CMV-seropositive.

The CDR3 region is CASSSPKGGPTYEQYF. The CDR3 DNA reads TGTGCCAGCAGTTCCCCCAAAGGCGGGCCTACCTACGAGCAGTACTTC. The chain is built from TRBV28 and TRBJ2-7, with a possible D match to TRBD2 (5 bases). The CDR3 is 16 residues long. Trimming removed 4 bases from V and 2 bases from J, with 18 bases in between. Per the germline V gene, CDR1 is MDHEN and CDR2 is SYDVKM.